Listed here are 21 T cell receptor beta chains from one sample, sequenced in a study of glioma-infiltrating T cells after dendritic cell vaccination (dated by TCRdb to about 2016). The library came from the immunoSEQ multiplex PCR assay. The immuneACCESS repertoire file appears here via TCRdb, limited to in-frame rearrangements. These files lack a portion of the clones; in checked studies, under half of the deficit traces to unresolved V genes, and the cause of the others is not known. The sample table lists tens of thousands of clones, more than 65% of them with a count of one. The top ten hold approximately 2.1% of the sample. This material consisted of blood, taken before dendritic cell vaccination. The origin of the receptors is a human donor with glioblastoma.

The CDR3 spells CASSSTGFQFAETQYF. In nucleotides, the CDR3 is TGTGCCAGTAGTTCCACGGGGTTTCAATTCGCTGAGACCCAGTACTTC. This chain connects TRBV19 to TRBJ2-5; weak D call: TRBD2 (5 bases). V was pared by 5 bases and J by 5 bases, with 21 bases between. Germline lookup yields CDR1 LNHDA and CDR2 SQIVND (reference sequence). This CDR3 is 16 amino acids long.

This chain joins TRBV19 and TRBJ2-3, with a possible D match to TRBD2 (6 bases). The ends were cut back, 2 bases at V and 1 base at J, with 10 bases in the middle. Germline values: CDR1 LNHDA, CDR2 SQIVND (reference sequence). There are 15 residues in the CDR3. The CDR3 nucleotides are TGTGCCAGTAGTATAATAGCGGCGGGCACAGATACGCAGTATTTT. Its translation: CASSIIAAGTDTQYF.

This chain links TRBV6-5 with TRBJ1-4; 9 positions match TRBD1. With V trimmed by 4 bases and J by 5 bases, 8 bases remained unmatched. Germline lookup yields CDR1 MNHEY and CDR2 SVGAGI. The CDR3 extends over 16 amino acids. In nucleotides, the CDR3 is TGTGCCAGCAGTTCCGGGATAGGACAGGGGAATGAAAAACTGTTTTTT. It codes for CASSSGIGQGNEKLFF.

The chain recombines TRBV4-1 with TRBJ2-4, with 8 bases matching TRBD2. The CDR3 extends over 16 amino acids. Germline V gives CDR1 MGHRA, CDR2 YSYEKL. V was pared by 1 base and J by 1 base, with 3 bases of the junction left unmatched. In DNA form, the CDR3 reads TGCGCCAGCAGCCAAGTGGGCGGGGGGGCCAAAAACATTCAGTACTTC. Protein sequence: CASSQVGGGAKNIQYF.

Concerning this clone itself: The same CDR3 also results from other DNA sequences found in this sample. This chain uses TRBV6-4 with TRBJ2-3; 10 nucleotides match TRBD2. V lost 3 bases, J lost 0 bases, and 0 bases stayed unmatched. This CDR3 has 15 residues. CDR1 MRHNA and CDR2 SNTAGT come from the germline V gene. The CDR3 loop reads CASSELAGSTDTQYF. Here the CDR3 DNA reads TGTGCCAGCAGTGAACTAGCGGGAAGCACAGATACGCAGTATTTT.

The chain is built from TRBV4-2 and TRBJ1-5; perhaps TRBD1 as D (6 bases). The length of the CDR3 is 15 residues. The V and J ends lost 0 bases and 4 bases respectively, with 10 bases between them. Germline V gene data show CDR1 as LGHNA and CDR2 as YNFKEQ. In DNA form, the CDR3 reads TGTGCCAGCAGCCAAGAGGACAGTAGGAATCAGCCCCAGCATTTT. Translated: CASSQEDSRNQPQHF.

The CDR3: CASSLATDASYGYTF. The DNA for the CDR3 is TGCGCCAGCAGCTTGGCAACGGATGCTAGCTATGGCTACACCTTC. The gene calls are TRBV5-1 and TRBJ1-2; no clear D. There are 15 residues in the CDR3. Germline loops: CDR1 SGHRS, CDR2 YFSETQ. V was shortened by 0 bases and J by 4 bases, with 13 bases between the two germline ends.

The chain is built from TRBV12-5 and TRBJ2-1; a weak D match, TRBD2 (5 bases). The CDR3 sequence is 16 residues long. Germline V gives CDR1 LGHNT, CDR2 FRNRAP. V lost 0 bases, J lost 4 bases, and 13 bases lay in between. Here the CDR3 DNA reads TGTGCTAGTGGTTTGGTAGAGGGCGCCCAGTACAATGAGCAGTTCTTC. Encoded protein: CASGLVEGAQYNEQFF.

The CDR3: CASSVPSGTSYEQYV. CDR3 DNA: TGTGCCAGCAGCGTGCCTAGCGGGACTTCCTACGAGCAGTACGTC. The chain is built from TRBV9 and TRBJ2-7, with 9 bases lining up with TRBD2. The CDR3 consists of 15 residues. V lost 2 bases, J lost 1 base, and 4 bases stayed unmatched. Germline loops: CDR1 SGDLS, CDR2 YYNGEE.

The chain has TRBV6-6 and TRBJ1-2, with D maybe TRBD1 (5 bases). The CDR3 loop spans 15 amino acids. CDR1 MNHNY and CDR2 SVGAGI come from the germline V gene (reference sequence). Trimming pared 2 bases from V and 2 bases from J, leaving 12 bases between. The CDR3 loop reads CASSYNQGTNYGYTF. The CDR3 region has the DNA TGTGCCAGCAGTTACAATCAGGGCACAAACTATGGCTACACCTTC.

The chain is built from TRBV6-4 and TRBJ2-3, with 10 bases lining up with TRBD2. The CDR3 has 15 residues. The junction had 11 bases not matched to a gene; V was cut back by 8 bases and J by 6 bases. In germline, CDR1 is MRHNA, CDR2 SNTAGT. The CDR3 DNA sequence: TGTGCCAGCGGTCAAGCGGGGGGGCTTACGGATACGCAGTATTTT. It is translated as CASGQAGGLTDTQYF.

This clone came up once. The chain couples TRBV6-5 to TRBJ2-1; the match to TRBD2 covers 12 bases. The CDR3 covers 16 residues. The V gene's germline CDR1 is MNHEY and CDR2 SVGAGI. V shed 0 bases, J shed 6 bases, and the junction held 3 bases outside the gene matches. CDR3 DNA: TGTGCCAGCAGTTACTCGACTAGCGGGGGTAGCAATGAGCAGTTCTTC. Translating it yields CASSYSTSGGSNEQFF.

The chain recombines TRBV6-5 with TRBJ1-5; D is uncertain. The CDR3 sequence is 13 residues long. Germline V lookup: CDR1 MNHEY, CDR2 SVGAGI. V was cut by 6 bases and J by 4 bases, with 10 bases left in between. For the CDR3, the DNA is TGTGCCAGCAGGAATACTGCTAATCAGCCCCAGCATTTT. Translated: CASRNTANQPQHF.

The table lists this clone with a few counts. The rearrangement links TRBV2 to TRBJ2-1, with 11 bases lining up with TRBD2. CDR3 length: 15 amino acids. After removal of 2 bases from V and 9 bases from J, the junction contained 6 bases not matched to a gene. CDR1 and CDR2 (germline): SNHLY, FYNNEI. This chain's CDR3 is CASSEKLAGAPEQFF. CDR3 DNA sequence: TGTGCCAGCAGTGAAAAACTAGCGGGAGCCCCTGAGCAGTTCTTC.

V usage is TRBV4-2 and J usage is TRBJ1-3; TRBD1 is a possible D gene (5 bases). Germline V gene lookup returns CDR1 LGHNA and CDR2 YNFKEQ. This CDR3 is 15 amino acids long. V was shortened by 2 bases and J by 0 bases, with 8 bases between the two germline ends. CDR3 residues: CASSQLGVSGNTIYF. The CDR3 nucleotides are TGTGCCAGCAGCCAACTAGGGGTCTCTGGAAACACCATATATTTT.

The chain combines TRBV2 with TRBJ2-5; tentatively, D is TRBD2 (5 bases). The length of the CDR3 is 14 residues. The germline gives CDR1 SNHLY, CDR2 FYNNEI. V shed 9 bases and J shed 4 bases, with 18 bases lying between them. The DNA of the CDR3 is TGTGCCAGTATCCCCGGGGAGTCGCTAGAGACCCAGTACTTC. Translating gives CASIPGESLETQYF.

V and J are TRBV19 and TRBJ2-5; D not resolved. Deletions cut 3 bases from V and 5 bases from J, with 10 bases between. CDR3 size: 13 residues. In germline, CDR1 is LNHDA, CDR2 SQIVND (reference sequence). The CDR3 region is CASSIRGSETQYF. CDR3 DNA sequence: TGTGCCAGTAGTATCCGAGGATCCGAGACCCAGTACTTC.

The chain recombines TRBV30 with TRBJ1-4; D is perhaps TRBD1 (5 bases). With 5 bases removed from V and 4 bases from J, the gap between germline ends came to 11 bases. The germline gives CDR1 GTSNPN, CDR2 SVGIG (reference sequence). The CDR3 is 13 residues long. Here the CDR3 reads CAWEGHSNEKLFF. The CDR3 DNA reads TGTGCCTGGGAAGGACACAGTAATGAAAAACTGTTTTTT.

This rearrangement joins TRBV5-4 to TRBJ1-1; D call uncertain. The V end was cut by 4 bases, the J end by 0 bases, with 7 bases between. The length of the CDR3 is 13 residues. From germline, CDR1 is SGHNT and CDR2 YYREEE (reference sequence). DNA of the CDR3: TGTGCCAGCAGCGACATTATGAACACTGAAGCTTTCTTT. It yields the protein CASSDIMNTEAFF.

The CDR3 sequence is CASSEPGQGGGGELFF. CDR3 DNA: TGTGCCAGCAGTGAGCCGGGACAGGGGGGTGGCGGGGAGCTGTTTTTT. J is TRBJ2-2 and V is TRBV25-1, with TRBD1 matching over 11 bases. This CDR3 is built from 16 residues. Germline CDR1 MGHDK, CDR2 SYGVNS. Germline trimming cut 3 bases from V and 7 bases from J; bases unmatched to any gene: 7.

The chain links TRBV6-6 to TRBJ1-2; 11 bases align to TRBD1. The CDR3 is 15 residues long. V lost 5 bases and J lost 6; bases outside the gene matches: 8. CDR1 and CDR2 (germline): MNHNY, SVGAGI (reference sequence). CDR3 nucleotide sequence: TGTGCCAGCAGTGCGGGACAGGGGGGTGTGGATGGCTACACCTTC. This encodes CASSAGQGGVDGYTF.